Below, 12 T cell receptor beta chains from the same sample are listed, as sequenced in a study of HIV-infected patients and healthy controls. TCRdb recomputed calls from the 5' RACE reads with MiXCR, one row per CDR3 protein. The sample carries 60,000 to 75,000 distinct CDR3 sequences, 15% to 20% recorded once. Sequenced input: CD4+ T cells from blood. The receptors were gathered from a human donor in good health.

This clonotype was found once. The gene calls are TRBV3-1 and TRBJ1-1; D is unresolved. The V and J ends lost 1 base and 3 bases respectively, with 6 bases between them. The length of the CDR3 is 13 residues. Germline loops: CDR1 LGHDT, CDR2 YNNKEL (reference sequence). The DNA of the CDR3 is TGTGCCAGCAGCCAAGGGTTGGACACTGAAGCTTTCTTT. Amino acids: CASSQGLDTEAFF.

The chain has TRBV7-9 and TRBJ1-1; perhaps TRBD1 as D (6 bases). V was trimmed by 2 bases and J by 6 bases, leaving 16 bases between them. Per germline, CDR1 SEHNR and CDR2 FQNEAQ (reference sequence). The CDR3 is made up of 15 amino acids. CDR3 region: CASSLNVGGRAEAFF. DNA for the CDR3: TGTGCCAGCAGCTTAAATGTTGGGGGCCGGGCTGAAGCTTTCTTT.

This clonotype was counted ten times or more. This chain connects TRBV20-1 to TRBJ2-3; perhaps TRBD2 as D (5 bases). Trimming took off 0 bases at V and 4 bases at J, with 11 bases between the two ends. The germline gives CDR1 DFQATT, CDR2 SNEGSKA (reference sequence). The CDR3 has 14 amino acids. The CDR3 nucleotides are TGCAGTGCTAGAGAACCCCTGGGAGCAGATACGCAGTATTTT. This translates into CSAREPLGADTQYF.

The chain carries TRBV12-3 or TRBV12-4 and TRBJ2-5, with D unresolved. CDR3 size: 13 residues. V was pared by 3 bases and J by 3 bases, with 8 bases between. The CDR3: CASSFGPKETQYF. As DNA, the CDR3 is TGTGCCAGCAGTTTTGGTCCTAAAGAGACCCAGTACTTC.

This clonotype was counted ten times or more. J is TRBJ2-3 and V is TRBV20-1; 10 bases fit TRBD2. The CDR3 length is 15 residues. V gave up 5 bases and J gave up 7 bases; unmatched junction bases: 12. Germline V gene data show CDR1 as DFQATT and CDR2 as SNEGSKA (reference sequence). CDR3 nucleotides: TGCAGTGCTCTCATCACTAGCGGGGTACCATATACGCAGTATTTT. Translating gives CSALITSGVPYTQYF.

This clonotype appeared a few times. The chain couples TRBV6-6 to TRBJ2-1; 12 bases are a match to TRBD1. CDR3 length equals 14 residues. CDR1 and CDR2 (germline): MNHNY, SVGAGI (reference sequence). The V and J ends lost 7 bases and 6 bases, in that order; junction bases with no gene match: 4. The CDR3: CASTPGQGANEQFF. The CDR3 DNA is TGTGCCAGCACCCCGGGACAGGGGGCCAATGAGCAGTTCTTC.

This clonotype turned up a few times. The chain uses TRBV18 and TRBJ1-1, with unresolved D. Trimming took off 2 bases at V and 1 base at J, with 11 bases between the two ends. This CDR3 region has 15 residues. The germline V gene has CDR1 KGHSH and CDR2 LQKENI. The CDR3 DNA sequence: TGTGCCAGCTCACCAATCACAGCAGGGAACACTGAAGCTTTCTTT. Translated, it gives CASSPITAGNTEAFF.

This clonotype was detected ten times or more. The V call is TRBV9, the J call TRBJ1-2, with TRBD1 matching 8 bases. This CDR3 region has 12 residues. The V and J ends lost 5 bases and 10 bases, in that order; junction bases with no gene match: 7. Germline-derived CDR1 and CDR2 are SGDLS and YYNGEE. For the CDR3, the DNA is TGTGCCAGCAGAGGACAGGGAGGTTCCTACACCTTC. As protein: CASRGQGGSYTF.

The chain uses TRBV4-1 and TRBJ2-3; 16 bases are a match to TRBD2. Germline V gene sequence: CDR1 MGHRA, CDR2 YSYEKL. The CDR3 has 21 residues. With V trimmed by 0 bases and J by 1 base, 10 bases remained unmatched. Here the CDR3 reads CASSQDPGTSGRARGTDTQYF. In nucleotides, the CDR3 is TGCGCCAGCAGCCAAGACCCTGGGACTAGCGGGAGGGCCCGGGGCACAGATACGCAGTATTTT.

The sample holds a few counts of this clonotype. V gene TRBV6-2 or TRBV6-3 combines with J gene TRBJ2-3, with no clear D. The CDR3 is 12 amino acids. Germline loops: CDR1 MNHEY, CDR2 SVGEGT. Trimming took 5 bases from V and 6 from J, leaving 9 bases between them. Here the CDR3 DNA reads TGTGCCAGCAGTCACACGGCGGATACGCAGTATTTT. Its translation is CASSHTADTQYF.

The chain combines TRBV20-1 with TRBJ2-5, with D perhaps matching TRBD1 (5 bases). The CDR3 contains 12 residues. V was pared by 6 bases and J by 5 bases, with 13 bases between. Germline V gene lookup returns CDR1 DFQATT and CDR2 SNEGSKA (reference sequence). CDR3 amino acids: CSAKKTAETQYF. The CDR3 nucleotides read TGCAGTGCCAAAAAGACAGCGGAGACCCAGTACTTC.

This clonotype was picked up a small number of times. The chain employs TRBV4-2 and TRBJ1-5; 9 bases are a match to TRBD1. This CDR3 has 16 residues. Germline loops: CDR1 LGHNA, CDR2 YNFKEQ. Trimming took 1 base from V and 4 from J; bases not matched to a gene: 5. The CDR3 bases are TGTGCCAGCAGCCAAGGGGACGGGACAGGGAATCAGCCCCAGCATTTT. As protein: CASSQGDGTGNQPQHF.